The sequence of this T cell receptor (beta chain) was determined in a study of shared T cell receptors in the human thymus. Germline lookup yields CDR1 MNHEY and CDR2 SVGAGI. There are 14 residues in the CDR3. With 5 bases removed from V and 3 bases from J, the gap between germline ends came to 10 bases. Sequencing used immunoSEQ multiplex PCR; TCRdb keeps in-frame clones, though not all of them. The table has some 400,000 clones, more than 85% seen once. V gene TRBV6-5 combines with J gene TRBJ2-2, with D unclear. Sequencing was carried out using thymocytes. The receptor comes from a human donor. Here the CDR3 reads CASSKVLDTGELFF. The CDR3 DNA reads as TGTGCCAGCAGTAAGGTGCTTGACACCGGGGAGCTGTTTTTT.